This TCR beta chain emerged from a study of T cells in Graves' hyperthyroidism and ophthalmopathy. Findings of the study overall: Ophthalmopathy prediction by the model preceded onset by a median approximately six months.

Amplification yielded TCR beta CDR3 regions, with RNA transcripts as the source. HTBI primers were the set used in a first-round RT-PCR of the TCR CDR3. Via MiXCR, TCRdb re-called the multiplex PCR reads, giving one row per CDR3 protein. Of roughly 110,000 distinct CDR3 sequences listed, around a sixth are singletons. Trimming pared 0 bases from V and 4 bases from J, leaving 13 bases between. Germline V gives CDR1 MNHEY, CDR2 SVGAGI. CDR3 size: 15 residues. In its sample, this clonotype was seen many times. The target antigen is unknown. The sequencing sample was made of blood. The J gene is TRBJ2-7, the V gene TRBV6-5; a weak D match, TRBD2 (6 bases). The TCR sequence derives from a woman aged 45 to 65 with Graves' hyperthyroidism. This chain's CDR3 is CASSYSRTTYYEQYF. The CDR3, as DNA: TGTGCCAGCAGTTACTCGAGGACTACTTATTACGAGCAGTACTTC.